This entry lists 15 T cell receptor beta chains sequenced from one sample in a study of T cells in Graves' hyperthyroidism and ophthalmopathy. TCR beta CDR3 sequences were amplified from RNA transcripts. With the HTBI primer set, the TCR CDR3 went through a first round of RT-PCR. From the multiplex PCR reads, TCRdb called clonotypes with MiXCR, one entry per CDR3 protein. This table has about 540,000 distinct CDR3 sequences, 46% appearing once. Sequencing input: peripheral blood or thyroid tissue (not recorded which). These receptor sequences come from a young woman with Graves' hyperthyroidism.

This rearrangement joins TRBV20-1 to TRBJ2-7; D is possibly TRBD1 (5 bases). V was trimmed by 0 bases and J by 0 bases, leaving 12 bases between them. This CDR3 is built from 15 residues. Germline CDR1 reads DFQATT; CDR2 reads SNEGSKA (reference sequence). The DNA of the CDR3 is TGCAGTGCTAGAGATTGGGGCGGATACTCCTACGAGCAGTACTTC. This gives the protein CSARDWGGYSYEQYF.

This chain uses TRBV29-1 with TRBJ2-5; TRBD2 is a possible D gene (6 bases). Trimming cost V 8 bases and J 5 bases, with 12 bases left between them. CDR1 and CDR2 from the germline V gene are SQVTM and ANQGSEA. This CDR3 region has 11 residues. For the CDR3, the DNA is TGCAGCCATCGGCTAGCGGAGACCCAGTACTTC. Its translation is CSHRLAETQYF. Together with reference TRBV29-1 and TRBJ2-5, the CDR3 gives the full variable domain: SAVISQKPSRDICQRGTSLTIQCQVDSQVTMMFWYRQQPGQSLTLIATANQGSEATYESGFVIDKFPISRPNLTFSTLTVSNMSPEDSSIYLCSHRLAETQYFGPGTRLLVL.

About this clonotype itself: A much larger clone sits a single nucleotide away, making a read error possible. The gene calls are TRBV7-2 and TRBJ1-2; possible D gene TRBD1, 6 bases. This CDR3 contains 13 residues. The germline V gene encodes CDR1 SGHTA and CDR2 FQGNSA. The CDR3 sequence: CASGLGAGDGYTF. The CDR3 DNA follows: TGTGCCAGCGGCTTAGGGGCAGGGGACGGCTACACCTTC.

V is TRBV12-3 or TRBV12-4 and J is TRBJ1-1, with 9 bases fitting TRBD1. This CDR3 has 16 amino acids. Trimming removed 6 bases from V and 1 base from J; junction bases left unmatched: 9. In DNA form, the CDR3 reads TGTGCCAGCAGCGGACAGGGGCACAGCAAGAACACTGAAGCTTTCTTT. This sequence encodes CASSGQGHSKNTEAFF.

This clonotype came up once. The V call is TRBV6-4, the J call TRBJ1-2; 7 positions agree with TRBD1. The germline gives CDR1 MRHNA, CDR2 SNTAGT. The CDR3 runs to 13 residues. Germline trimming cut 3 bases from V and 8 bases from J; bases unmatched to any gene: 6. CDR3 sequence reads: CASSESTGPGYTF. In DNA form, the CDR3 reads TGTGCCAGCAGTGAATCGACAGGGCCCGGCTACACCTTC.

This clonotype was picked up a small number of times. The CDR3 nucleotides are TGTGCCAGCAGTGACCGGGACGGGCTGGGCTACACCTTC. This codes for CASSDRDGLGYTF. The rearrangement uses TRBV7-9 and TRBJ1-2, with a weak D call TRBD1 (5 bases). Trimming cost V 6 bases and J 8 bases, with 16 bases left between them. The CDR3 sequence is 13 residues long. The V gene's germline CDR1 is SEHNR and CDR2 FQNEAQ (reference sequence).

This rearrangement joins TRBV7-2 to TRBJ1-4; 11 bases align to TRBD1. This CDR3 has 15 residues. CDR1 and CDR2 (germline): SGHTA, FQGNSA. V shed 3 bases and J 7 bases; nucleotides not matched to a gene: 4. In nucleotides, the CDR3 is TGTGCCAGCAGCTTTGGGACAGGGGGGACTGAAAAACTGTTTTTT. This gives the protein CASSFGTGGTEKLFF.

Only a few counts were recorded for this clonotype. J is TRBJ1-2 and V is TRBV7-2; D gene ambiguous. This CDR3 is 14 amino acids long. Per germline, CDR1 SGHTA and CDR2 FQGNSA. Trimming stripped 4 bases from V and 8 bases from J, with 17 bases between. The CDR3 DNA sequence: TGTGCCAGCAGCTACGGACCGGACCTAAGGGGCTACACCTTC. The encoded protein is CASSYGPDLRGYTF. The complete variable domain, with remaining parts taken from reference TRBV7-2 and TRBJ1-2, reads GAGVSQSPSNKVTEKGKDVELRCDPISGHTALYWYRQSLGQGLEFLIYFQGNSAPDKSGLPSDRFSAERTGGSVSTLTIQRTQQEDSAVYLCASSYGPDLRGYTFGSGTRLTVV.

This sequence joins TRBV6-5 and TRBJ2-5; D may match TRBD1 or TRBD2 (5 bases each). Germline V gene data show CDR1 as MNHEY and CDR2 as SVGAGI. Trimming stripped 5 bases from V and 7 bases from J, with 8 bases between. This CDR3 spans 11 amino acids. In DNA, the CDR3 is TGTGCCAGCAGTAATGGGGGGACCCAGTACTTC. This gives the protein CASSNGGTQYF.

The chain recombines TRBV15 with TRBJ1-4; D is unclear. V was shortened by 8 bases and J by 4 bases, with 11 bases between the two germline ends. This CDR3 is 13 amino acids long. CDR1 is LNHNV and CDR2 is YYDKDF in the germline V gene (reference sequence). The CDR3 nucleotides read TGTGCCACCGGCGGGGATGGTAATGAAAAACTGTTTTTT. Amino acid sequence: CATGGDGNEKLFF.

For this clonotype: A much larger clone lies one base from this, so it may be a read error. The CDR3 DNA reads TGTGCCGGCAGCACCAGCCGGGACCGACATATGAGCTACACCTTC. Residues: CAGSTSRDRHMSYTF. The gene calls are TRBV25-1 and TRBJ1-2; perhaps TRBD1 as D (5 bases). The CDR3 runs to 15 residues. Germline loops: CDR1 MGHDK, CDR2 SYGVNS.

This rearrangement joins TRBV29-1 to TRBJ2-5; 10 bases align to TRBD2. This CDR3 has 14 amino acids. Germline V gives CDR1 SQVTM, CDR2 ANQGSEA. The V gene end was trimmed by 6 bases and the J gene end by 4 bases; junction bases not matched to a gene: 8. The CDR3 here is CSVSGLAGAETQYF. The CDR3 bases are TGCAGCGTGAGTGGGCTAGCGGGAGCAGAGACCCAGTACTTC. The entire variable domain, with the rest obtained from reference TRBV29-1 and TRBJ2-5, is as follows: SAVISQKPSRDICQRGTSLTIQCQVDSQVTMMFWYRQQPGQSLTLIATANQGSEATYESGFVIDKFPISRPNLTFSTLTVSNMSPEDSSIYLCSVSGLAGAETQYFGPGTRLLVL.

This clonotype has a count of ten or more. The genes are TRBV10-2 and TRBJ1-6; D not resolved. The V end was cut by 4 bases, the J end by 13 bases, with 8 bases between. Germline CDR1 and CDR2: WSHSY and SAAADI. The CDR3 is made up of 11 amino acids. Here the CDR3 DNA reads TGCGCCAGCAGTGTGGAAGGGCCCCTCCACTTT. It encodes CASSVEGPLHF.

This chain connects TRBV10-3 to TRBJ1-2; TRBD1 matches 8 bases. The trim removed 10 bases at V and 8 bases at J, leaving 12 bases unmatched. CDR3 length: 13 residues. From germline, CDR1 is ENHRY and CDR2 SYGVKD. CDR3 sequence: CASSRTGRGGYTF. The CDR3 DNA reads as TGTGCCAGCAGCCGGACAGGGCGCGGGGGCTACACCTTC.

This clonotype was counted ten times or more. The V gene is TRBV15, the J gene TRBJ2-6, with D unresolved. Germline loops: CDR1 LNHNV, CDR2 YYDKDF (reference sequence). CDR3 length: 15 amino acids. V lost 1 base to trimming and J lost 2 bases, with 6 bases between them. CDR3 sequence: CATSRVIPGANVLTF. CDR3 nucleotide sequence: TGTGCCACCAGCAGAGTTATCCCTGGGGCCAACGTCCTGACTTTC.